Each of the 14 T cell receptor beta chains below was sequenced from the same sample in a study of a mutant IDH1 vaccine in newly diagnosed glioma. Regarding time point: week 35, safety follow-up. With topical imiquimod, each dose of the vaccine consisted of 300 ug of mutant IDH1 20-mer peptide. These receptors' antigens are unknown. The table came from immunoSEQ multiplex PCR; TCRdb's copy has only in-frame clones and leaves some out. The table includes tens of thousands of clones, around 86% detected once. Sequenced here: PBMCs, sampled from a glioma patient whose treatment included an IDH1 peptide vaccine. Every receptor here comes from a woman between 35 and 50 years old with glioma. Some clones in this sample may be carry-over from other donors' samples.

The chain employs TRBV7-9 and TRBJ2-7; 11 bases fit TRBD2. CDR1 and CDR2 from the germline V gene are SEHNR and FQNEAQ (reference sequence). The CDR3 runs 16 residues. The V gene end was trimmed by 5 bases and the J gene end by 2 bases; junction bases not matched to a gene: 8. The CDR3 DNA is TGTGCCAGCAGCCTCCAGACTAGCGGGAACCCCTACGAGCAGTACTTC. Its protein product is CASSLQTSGNPYEQYF. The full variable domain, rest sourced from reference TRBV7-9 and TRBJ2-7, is DTGVSQNPRHKITKRGQNVTFRCDPISEHNRLYWYRQTLGQGPEFLTYFQNEAQLEKSRLLSDRFSAERPKGSFSTLEIQRTEQGDSAMYLCASSLQTSGNPYEQYFGPGTRLTVT.

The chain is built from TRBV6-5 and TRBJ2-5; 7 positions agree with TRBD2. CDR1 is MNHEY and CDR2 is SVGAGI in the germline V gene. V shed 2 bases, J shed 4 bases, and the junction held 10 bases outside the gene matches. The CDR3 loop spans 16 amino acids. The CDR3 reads CASSYVASWGGETQYF. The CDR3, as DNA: TGTGCCAGCAGTTACGTCGCGAGCTGGGGGGGAGAGACCCAGTACTTC.

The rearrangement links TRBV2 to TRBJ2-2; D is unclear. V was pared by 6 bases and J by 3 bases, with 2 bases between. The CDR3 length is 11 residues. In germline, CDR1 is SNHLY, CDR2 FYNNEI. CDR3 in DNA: TGTGCCAGCAGATACACCGGGGAGCTGTTTTTT. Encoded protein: CASRYTGELFF. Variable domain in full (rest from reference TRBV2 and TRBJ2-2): EPEVTQTPSHQVTQMGQEVILRCVPISNHLYFYWYRQILGQKVEFLVSFYNNEISEKSEIFDDQFSVERPDGSNFTLKIRSTKLEDSAMYFCASRYTGELFFGEGSRLTVL.

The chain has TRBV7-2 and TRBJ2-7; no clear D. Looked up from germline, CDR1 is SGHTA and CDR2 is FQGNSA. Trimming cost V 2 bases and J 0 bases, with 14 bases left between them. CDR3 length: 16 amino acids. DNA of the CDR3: TGTGCCAGCAGCTTAAACGCCGGACCGATCTCCTACGAGCAGTACTTC. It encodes CASSLNAGPISYEQYF. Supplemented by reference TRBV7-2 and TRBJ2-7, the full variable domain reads GAGVSQSPSNKVTEKGKDVELRCDPISGHTALYWYRQSLGQGLEFLIYFQGNSAPDKSGLPSDRFSAERTGGSVSTLTIQRTQQEDSAVYLCASSLNAGPISYEQYFGPGTRLTVT.

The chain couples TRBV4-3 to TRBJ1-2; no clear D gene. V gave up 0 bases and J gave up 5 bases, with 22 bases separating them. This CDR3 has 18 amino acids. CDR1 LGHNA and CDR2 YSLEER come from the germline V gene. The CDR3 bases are TGCGCCAGCAGCCAAGATCAAGGGAAAACTATTATAGGGTATGGCTACACCTTC. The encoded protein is CASSQDQGKTIIGYGYTF.

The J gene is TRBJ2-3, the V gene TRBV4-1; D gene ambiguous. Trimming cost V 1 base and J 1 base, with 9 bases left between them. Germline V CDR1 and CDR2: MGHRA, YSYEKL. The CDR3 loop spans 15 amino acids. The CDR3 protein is CASSQGPSGTDTQYF. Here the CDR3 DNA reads TGCGCCAGCAGCCAAGGACCCAGTGGCACAGATACGCAGTATTTT.

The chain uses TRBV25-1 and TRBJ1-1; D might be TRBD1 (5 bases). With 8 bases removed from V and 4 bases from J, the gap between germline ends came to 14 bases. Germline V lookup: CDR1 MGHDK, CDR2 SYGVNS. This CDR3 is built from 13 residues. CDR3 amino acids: CASRGWGGTEAFF. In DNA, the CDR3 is TGTGCCAGCCGAGGATGGGGGGGCACTGAAGCTTTCTTT.

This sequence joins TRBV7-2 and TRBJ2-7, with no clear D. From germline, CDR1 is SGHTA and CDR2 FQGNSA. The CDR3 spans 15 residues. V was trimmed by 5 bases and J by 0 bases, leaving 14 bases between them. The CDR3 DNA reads TGTGCCAGCAGCCAAACAATCCTGGACTCCTACGAGCAGTACTTC. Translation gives CASSQTILDSYEQYF.

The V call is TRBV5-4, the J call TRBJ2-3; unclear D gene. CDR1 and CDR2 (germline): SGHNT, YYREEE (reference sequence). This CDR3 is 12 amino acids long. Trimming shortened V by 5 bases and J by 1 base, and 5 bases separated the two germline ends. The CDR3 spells CASSGGTDTQYF. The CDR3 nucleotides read TGTGCCAGCAGTGGGGGCACAGATACGCAGTATTTT. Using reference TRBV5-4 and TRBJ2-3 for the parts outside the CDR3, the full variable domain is ETGVTQSPTHLIKTRGQQVTLRCSSQSGHNTVSWYQQALGQGPQFIFQYYREEENGRGNFPPRFSGLQFPNYSSELNVNALELDDSALYLCASSGGTDTQYFGPGTRLTVL.

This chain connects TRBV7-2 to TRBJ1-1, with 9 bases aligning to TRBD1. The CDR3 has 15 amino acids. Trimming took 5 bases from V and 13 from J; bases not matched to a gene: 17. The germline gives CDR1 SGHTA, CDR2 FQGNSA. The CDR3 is CASSISGQGHNRGFF. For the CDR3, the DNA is TGTGCCAGCAGCATTTCGGGACAGGGCCATAACCGTGGTTTCTTT. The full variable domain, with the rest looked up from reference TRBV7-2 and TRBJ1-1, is GAGVSQSPSNKVTEKGKDVELRCDPISGHTALYWYRQSLGQGLEFLIYFQGNSAPDKSGLPSDRFSAERTGGSVSTLTIQRTQQEDSAVYLCASSISGQGHNRGFFGQGTRLTVV.

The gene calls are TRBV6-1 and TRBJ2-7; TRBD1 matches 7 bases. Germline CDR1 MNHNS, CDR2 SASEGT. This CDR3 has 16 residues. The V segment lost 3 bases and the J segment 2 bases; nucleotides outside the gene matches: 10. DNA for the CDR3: TGTGCCAGCAGTGAGGGACAGTTAAATAGCCCCTACGAGCAGTACTTC. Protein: CASSEGQLNSPYEQYF.

The chain's CDR3 is CASSLYAGTLLSGYTF. CDR3 nucleotide sequence: TGTGCCAGCAGCTTATACGCAGGGACTTTGCTTAGTGGCTACACCTTC. The V and J genes are TRBV7-9 and TRBJ1-2; possibly TRBD1 for D (5 bases). The CDR3 has 16 residues. The germline gives CDR1 SEHNR, CDR2 FQNEAQ (reference sequence). V lost 2 bases and J 7 bases, leaving 20 bases between the germline ends.

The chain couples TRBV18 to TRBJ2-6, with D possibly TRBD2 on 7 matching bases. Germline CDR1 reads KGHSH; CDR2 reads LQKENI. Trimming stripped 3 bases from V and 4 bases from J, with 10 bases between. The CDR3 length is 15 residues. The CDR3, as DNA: TGTGCCAGCTCACCCGGGGGGCAGGGGGCCAACGTCCTGACTTTC. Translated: CASSPGGQGANVLTF.

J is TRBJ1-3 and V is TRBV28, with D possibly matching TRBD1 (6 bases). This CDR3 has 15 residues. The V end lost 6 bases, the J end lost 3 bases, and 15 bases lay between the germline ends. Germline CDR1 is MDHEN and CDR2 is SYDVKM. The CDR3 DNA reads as TGTGCCAGCAGCCTCGGACAGAGCGTTGGAAACACCATATATTTT. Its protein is CASSLGQSVGNTIYF.